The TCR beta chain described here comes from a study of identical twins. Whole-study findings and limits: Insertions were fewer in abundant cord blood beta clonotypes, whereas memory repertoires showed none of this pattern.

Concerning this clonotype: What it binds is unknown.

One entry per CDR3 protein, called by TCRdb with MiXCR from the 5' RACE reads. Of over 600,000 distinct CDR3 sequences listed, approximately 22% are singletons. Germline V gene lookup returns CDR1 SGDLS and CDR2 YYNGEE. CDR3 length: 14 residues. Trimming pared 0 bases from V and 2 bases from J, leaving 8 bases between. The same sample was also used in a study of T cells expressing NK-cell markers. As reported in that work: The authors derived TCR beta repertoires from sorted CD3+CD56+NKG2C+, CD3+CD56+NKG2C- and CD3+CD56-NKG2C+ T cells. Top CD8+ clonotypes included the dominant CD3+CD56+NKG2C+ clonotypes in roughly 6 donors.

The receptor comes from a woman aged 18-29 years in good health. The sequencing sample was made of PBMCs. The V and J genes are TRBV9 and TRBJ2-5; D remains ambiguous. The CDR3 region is CASSVEAAQETQYF. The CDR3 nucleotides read TGTGCCAGCAGCGTAGAGGCAGCTCAAGAGACCCAGTACTTC. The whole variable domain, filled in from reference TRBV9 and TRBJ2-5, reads DSGVTQTPKHLITATGQRVTLRCSPRSGDLSVYWYQQSLDQGLQFLIQYYNGEERAKGNILERFSAQQFPDLHSELNLSSLELGDSALYFCASSVEAAQETQYFGPGTRLLVL.